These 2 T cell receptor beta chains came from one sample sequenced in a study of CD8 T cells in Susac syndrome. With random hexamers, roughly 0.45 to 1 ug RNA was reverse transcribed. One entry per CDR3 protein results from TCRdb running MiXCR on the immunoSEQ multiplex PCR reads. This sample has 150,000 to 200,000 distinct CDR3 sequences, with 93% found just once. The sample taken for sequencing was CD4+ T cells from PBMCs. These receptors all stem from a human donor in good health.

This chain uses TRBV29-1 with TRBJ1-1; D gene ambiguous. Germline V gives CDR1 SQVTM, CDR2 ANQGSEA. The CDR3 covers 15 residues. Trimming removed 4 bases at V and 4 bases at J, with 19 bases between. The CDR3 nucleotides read TGCAGCGTTGTAGAACCCCCGGGGTGGACCACTGAAGCTTTCTTT. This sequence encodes CSVVEPPGWTTEAFF.

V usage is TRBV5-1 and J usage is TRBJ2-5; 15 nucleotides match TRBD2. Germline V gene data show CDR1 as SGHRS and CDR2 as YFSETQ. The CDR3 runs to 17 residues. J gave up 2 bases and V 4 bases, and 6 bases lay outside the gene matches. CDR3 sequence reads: CASSEGTSGGRQETQYF. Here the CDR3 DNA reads TGCGCCAGCAGCGAAGGGACTAGCGGGGGGCGTCAAGAGACCCAGTACTTC.